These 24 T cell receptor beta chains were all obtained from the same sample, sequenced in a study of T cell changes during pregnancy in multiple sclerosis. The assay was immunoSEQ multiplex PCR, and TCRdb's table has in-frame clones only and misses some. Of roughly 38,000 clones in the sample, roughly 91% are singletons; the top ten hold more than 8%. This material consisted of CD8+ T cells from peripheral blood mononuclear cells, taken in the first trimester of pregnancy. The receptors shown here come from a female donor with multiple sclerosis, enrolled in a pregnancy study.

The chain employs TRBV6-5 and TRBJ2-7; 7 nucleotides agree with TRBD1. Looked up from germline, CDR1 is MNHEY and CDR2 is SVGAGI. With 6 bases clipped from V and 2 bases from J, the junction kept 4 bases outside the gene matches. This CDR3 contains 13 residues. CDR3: CASRWDSPYEQYF. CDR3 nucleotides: TGTGCCAGCAGATGGGACAGCCCCTACGAGCAGTACTTC.

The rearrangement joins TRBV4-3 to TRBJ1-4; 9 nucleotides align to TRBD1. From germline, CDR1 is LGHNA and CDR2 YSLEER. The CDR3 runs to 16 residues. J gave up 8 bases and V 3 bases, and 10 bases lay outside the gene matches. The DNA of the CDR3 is TGCGCCAGCAGCCACTTCTCCGGGACAGGGTACGAAAAACTGTTTTTT. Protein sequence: CASSHFSGTGYEKLFF.

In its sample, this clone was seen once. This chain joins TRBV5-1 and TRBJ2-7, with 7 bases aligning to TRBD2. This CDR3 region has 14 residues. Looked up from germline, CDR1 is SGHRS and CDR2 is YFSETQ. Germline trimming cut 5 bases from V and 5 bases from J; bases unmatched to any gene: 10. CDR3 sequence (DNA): TGCGCCAGCAGTGGGACGGGGGGAATTGACGAGCAGTACTTC. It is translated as CASSGTGGIDEQYF.

The CDR3 nucleotides are TGTGCCAGTAGTATCGGCGCAGGGATAAACACCATATATTTT. It codes for CASSIGAGINTIYF. The V gene is TRBV19, the J gene TRBJ1-3, with D perhaps TRBD1 (5 bases). V was clipped by 3 bases and J by 6 bases, with 12 bases between them. The CDR3 is 14 amino acids. Germline assignment: CDR1 LNHDA and CDR2 SQIVND (reference sequence).

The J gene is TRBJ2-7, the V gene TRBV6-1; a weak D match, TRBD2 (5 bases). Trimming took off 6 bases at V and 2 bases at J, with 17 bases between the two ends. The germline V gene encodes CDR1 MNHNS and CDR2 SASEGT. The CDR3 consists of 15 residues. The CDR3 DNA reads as TGTGCCAGCAGCGAAAGAGCGGATGCTACCTACGAGCAGTACTTC. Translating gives CASSERADATYEQYF.

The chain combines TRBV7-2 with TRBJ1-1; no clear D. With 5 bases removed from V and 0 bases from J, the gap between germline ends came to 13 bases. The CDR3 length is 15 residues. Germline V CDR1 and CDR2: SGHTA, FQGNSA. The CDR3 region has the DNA TGTGCCAGCAGCCCCCCTGGCACCTTGAACACTGAAGCTTTCTTT. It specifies CASSPPGTLNTEAFF. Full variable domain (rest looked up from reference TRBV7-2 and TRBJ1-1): GAGVSQSPSNKVTEKGKDVELRCDPISGHTALYWYRQSLGQGLEFLIYFQGNSAPDKSGLPSDRFSAERTGGSVSTLTIQRTQQEDSAVYLCASSPPGTLNTEAFFGQGTRLTVV.

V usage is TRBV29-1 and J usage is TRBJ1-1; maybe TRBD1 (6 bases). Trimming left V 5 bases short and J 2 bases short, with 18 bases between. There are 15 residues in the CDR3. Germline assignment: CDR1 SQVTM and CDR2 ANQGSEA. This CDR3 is CSVLTGGGGNTEAFF. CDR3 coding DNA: TGCAGCGTTTTGACAGGCGGGGGGGGAAACACTGAAGCTTTCTTT.

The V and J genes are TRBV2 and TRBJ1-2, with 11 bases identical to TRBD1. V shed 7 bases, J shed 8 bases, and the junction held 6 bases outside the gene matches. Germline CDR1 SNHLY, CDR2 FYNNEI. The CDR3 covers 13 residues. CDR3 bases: TGTGCCAGCATCGGACAGGGGGCGATAGGCTACACCTTC. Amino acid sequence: CASIGQGAIGYTF.

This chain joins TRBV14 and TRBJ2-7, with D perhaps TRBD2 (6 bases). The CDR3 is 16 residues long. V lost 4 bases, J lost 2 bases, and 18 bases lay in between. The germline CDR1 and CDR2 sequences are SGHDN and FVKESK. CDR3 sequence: CASSPLSLAYTYEQYF. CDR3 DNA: TGTGCCAGCAGCCCCCTTAGTCTAGCGTATACCTACGAGCAGTACTTC.

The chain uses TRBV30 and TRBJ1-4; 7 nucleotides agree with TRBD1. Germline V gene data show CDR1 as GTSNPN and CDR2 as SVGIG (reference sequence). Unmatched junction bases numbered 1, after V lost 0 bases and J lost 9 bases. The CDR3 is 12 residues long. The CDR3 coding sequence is TGTGCCTGGAGTGTACAGGGGCAAAAACTGTTTTTT. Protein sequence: CAWSVQGQKLFF.

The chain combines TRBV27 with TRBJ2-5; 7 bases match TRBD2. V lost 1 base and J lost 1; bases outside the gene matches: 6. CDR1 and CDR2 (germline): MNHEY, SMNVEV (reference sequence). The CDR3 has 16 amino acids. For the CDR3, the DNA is TGTGCCAGCAGTTTATTGGGAGGGGCGGGCCAAGAGACCCAGTACTTC. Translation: CASSLLGGAGQETQYF.

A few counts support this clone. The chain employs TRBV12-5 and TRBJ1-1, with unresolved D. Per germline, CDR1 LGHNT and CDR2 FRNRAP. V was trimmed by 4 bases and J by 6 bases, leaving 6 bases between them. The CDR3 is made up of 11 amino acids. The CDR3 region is CASGSRAEAFF. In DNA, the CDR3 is TGTGCTAGTGGTTCGAGGGCTGAAGCTTTCTTT.

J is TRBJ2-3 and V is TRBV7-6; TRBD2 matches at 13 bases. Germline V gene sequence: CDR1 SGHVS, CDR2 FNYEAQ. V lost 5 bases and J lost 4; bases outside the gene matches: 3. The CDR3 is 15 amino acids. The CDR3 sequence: CASSTSGGVADTQYF. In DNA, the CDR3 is TGTGCCAGCAGCACTAGCGGGGGGGTGGCAGATACGCAGTATTTT.

CDR3 in amino acids: CASSPLQGMRTEAFF. In DNA form, the CDR3 reads TGTGCCAGCAGCCCCCTACAGGGTATGAGAACTGAAGCTTTCTTT. V usage is TRBV11-2 and J usage is TRBJ1-1; TRBD1 might be the D (6 bases). The germline V gene has CDR1 SGHAT and CDR2 FQNNGV. V was cut by 5 bases and J by 5 bases, with 18 bases left in between. This CDR3 is built from 15 residues. The full variable domain, in which reference TRBV11-2 and TRBJ1-1 provide the parts outside the CDR3, is EAGVAQSPRYKIIEKRQSVAFWCNPISGHATLYWYQQILGQGPKLLIQFQNNGVVDDSQLPKDRFSAERLKGVDSTLKIQPAKLEDSAVYLCASSPLQGMRTEAFFGQGTRLTVV.

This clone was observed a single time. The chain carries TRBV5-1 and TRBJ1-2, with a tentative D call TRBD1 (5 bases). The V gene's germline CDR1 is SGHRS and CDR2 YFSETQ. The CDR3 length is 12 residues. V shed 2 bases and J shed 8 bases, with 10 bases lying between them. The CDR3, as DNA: TGCGCCAGCAGCTTTGGGGGGGAAGGCTACACCTTC. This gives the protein CASSFGGEGYTF.

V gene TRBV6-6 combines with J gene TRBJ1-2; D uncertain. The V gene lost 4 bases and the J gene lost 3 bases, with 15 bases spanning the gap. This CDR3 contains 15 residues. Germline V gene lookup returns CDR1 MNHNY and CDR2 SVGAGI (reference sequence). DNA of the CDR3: TGTGCCAGCAGTTCAGACCGAGGGTGGGACTATGGCTACACCTTC. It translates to CASSSDRGWDYGYTF.

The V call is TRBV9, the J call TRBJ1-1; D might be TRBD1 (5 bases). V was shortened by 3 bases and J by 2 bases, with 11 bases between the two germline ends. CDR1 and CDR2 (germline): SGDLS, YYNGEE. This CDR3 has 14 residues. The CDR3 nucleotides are TGTGCCAGCAGCGCCCAGGGTTCTAACACTGAAGCTTTCTTT. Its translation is CASSAQGSNTEAFF.

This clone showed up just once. In DNA form, the CDR3 reads TGTGCCAGCAGCGTGGTTTGTTTCGGTGAGCAGTTCTTC. The encoded protein is CASSVVCFGEQFF. The chain combines TRBV9 with TRBJ2-1; D remains ambiguous. The CDR3 contains 13 residues. Per the germline V gene, CDR1 is SGDLS and CDR2 is YYNGEE. Trimming shortened V by 2 bases and J by 9 bases, and 12 bases separated the two germline ends. Full variable domain (missing parts from reference TRBV9 and TRBJ2-1): DSGVTQTPKHLITATGQRVTLRCSPRSGDLSVYWYQQSLDQGLQFLIQYYNGEERAKGNILERFSAQQFPDLHSELNLSSLELGDSALYFCASSVVCFGEQFFGPGTRLTVL.

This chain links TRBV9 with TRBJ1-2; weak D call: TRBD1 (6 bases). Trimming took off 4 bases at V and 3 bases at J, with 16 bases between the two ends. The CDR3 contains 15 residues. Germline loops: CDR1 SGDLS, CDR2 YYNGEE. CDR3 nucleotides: TGTGCCAGCAGCCTTACGACAGGAGCCCACTATGGCTACACCTTC. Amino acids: CASSLTTGAHYGYTF.

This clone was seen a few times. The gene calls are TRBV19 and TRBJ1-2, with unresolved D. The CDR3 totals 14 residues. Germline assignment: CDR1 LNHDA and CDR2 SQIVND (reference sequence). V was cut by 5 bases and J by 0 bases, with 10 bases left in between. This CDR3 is CASSVSGTNYGYTF. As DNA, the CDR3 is TGTGCCAGTAGTGTTTCCGGGACTAACTATGGCTACACCTTC.

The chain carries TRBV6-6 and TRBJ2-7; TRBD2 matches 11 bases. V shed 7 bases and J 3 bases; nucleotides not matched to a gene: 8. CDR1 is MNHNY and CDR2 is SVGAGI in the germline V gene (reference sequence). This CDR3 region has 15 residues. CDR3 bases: TGTGCCAGCAACTCCCCACTAGCGGGAGTCTACGAGCAGTACTTC. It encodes CASNSPLAGVYEQYF.

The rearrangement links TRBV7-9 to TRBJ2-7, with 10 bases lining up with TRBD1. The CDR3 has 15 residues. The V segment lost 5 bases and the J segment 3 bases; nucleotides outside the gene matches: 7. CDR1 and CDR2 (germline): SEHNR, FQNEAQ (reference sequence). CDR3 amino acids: CASSTTGQGGYEQYF. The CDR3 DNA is TGTGCCAGCAGCACCACCGGACAGGGGGGCTACGAGCAGTACTTC.

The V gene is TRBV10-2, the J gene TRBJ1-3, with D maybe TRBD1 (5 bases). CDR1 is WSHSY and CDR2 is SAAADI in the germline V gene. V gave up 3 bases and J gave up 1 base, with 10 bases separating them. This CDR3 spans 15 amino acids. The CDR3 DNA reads TGCGCCAGCAGTGATTTAGGGGAATCTGGAAACACCATATATTTT. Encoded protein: CASSDLGESGNTIYF.

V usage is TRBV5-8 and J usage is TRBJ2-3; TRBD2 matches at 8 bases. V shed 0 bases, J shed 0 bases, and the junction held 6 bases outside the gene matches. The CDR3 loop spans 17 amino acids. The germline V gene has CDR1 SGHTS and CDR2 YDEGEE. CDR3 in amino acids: CASSLALGGGSTDTQYF. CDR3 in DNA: TGTGCCAGCAGCTTGGCTCTGGGCGGGGGGAGCACAGATACGCAGTATTTT.